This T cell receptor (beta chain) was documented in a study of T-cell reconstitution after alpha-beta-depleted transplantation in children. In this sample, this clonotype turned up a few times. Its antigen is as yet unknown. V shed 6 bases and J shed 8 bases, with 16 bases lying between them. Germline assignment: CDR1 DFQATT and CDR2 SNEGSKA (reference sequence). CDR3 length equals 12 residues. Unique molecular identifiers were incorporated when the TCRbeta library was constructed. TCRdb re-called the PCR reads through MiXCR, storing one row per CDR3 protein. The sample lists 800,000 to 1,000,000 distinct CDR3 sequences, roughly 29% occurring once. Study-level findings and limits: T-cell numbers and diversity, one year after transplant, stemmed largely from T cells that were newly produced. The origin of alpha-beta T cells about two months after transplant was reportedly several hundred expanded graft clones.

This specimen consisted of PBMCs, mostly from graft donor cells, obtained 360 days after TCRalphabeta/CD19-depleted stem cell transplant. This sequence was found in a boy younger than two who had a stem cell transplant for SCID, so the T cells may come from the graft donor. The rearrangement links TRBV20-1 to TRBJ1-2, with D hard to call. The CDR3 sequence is CSATSEGPGYTF. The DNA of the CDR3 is TGCAGTGCCACCTCTGAGGGCCCGGGCTACACCTTC.